This T cell receptor beta chain appears in the sequencing data of a study of cytomegalovirus exposure and HLA in healthy donors (dated 2017 in TCRdb). The study in broad terms: An earlier analysis of some 550 of the donors reported more than 250 Gb of sequence data and 100 million to 130 million unique TCR beta sequences from some 180 million T cells. An early release that covered about 600 HLA-typed donors contained approximately 320 gigabases of sequencing data and 80 million or so unique TCR sequences. Among the roughly 380 genotyped donors, more than 70% belonged to the genetic ancestry cluster associated with self-reported Caucasian donors. The study aimed to test whether signatures of past pathogen exposure could be identified by cataloging public T cell receptors. The study used immunosequencing to profile the T cell repertoires of approximately 650 subjects and linked those repertoires to cytomegalovirus serostatus. Along with the roughly 670-subject first cohort, a separate validation cohort of 120 different subjects was used. To predict cytomegalovirus infection status, the study combined high-throughput TCR immunosequencing, statistical association of individual TCRs with disease status, and machine learning. In a later analysis, previously published TCR beta repertoires from fewer than 750 donors were re-analyzed and high-resolution HLA genotyping was added so that TCR occurrence patterns could be studied. Rather than drawing on any new phenotypic data, the later analysis identified candidate immune exposures from TCR beta sequences and the way those sequences occurred across donors. An earlier analysis of around 640 of the donors used high-throughput TCR beta sequencing to judge whether each TCR beta V gene segment behaved as functional or pseudogenic. Donor age, sex, ethnicity and CMV serostatus were compiled alongside the repertoire data. In a later genetic analysis, genome-wide SNP genotypes for about 60% of the 666 donors were used, and that subset was treated as a discovery cohort. Every discovery cohort repertoire had been produced on one sequencing platform. HLA typing included class I and class II loci at four-digit resolution. Typing coverage differed by locus: A, B, C, DRB1 and DQB1 were typed in roughly 620-630 donors, DQA1 in about 500, DPA1 in 600 to 610, and DPB1 in 472. Because of strong linkage in the cohort, roughly five DR-DQ haplotypes were treated as single units for association and clustering. Across some 400 genotyped donors of the cohort, an average of about 240,000 unique TCR beta nucleotide sequences per donor were sequenced, and about a sixth of those sequences were non-productive.

The V end loses 10 bases and the J end loses 0 bases, and a stretch of 10 bases separates them. According to the germline V gene, CDR1 reads SNHLY and CDR2 reads FYNNEI. Counted from cysteine to phenylalanine, this CDR3 has 14 amino acids. Left in the record is the CDR3 DNA by itself, 42 bases read in frame from the first base. The cohort consisted of some 670 healthy bone marrow donors. At the time of sampling, all cohort members were nominally healthy, though unrecorded immune exposures were likely present. The donor tested CMV seropositive, placing the donor among the 250 to 300 seropositive members of the cohort. Every donor gave a peripheral blood sample, and the peripheral blood mononuclear cells from that sample were used for TCR beta sequencing. The Qiagen DNeasy Blood Extraction Kit was used to extract genomic DNA from the blood cell samples. Broad study findings and their caveats: In a later analysis, HLA-associated TCR beta chains were found to be more clonally expanded and to have lower generation probabilities than equally common non-associated chains. In a later analysis, most CMV-associated TCR beta chains were found to appear HLA-restricted, with HLA associations seemingly driven largely by CMV exposure. In a later genetic analysis, a missense DCLRE1C variant was associated with V-gene and J-gene trimming of TCR beta chains, and the association was replicated in an independent cohort. The study listed approximately 160 TCR beta chains as associated with cytomegalovirus. HLA typing was unavailable for some donors at each locus, so association tests used only the typed subset. The authors suggested that the approach could potentially be generalized to other disease states and immunological phenotypes. Across donors, most TCR sequences were observed very rarely, whereas some public TCRs were present in many individuals. In vitro tests confirmed that a few of the cytomegalovirus-associated TCR beta chains recognize cytomegalovirus antigens. This cohort had only TCR beta chains sequenced, and the lack of alpha or paired-chain data limited which features could be detected. Immune exposure information for the cohort was limited to CMV serostatus. Correlated functional status among segregating V segments might reflect linkage disequilibrium, but an unknown experimental factor could not be ruled out. In an earlier analysis of about 550 of the donors, most TCR beta V segments were observed in productive rearrangements about 90% or about 30% of the time, broadly matching IMGT annotations. A cluster of highly shared sequence variants was judged likely to be a technical artifact of the sequencing pipeline. A further reported finding was that TCR beta sequences accurately predicted the HLA-A and HLA-B alleles for most subjects in the first cohort. In a later genetic analysis, fewer N-insertions in productive TCRs were reported among donors in an Asian-associated ancestry cluster than the approximately 670-donor mean. When HLA alleles, especially DR and DQ, strongly co-occurred, attributing TCR associations to individual alleles was difficult. Several of the top co-occurrence clusters appeared to be linked to parvovirus B19, influenza, CMV and Epstein-Barr virus, according to a later analysis. About 15 rarely observed V segments, including chromosome 9 orphons, were excluded from the earlier analysis of a few hundred of the donors because counts were too low. The 87-base-pair reads could not distinguish some IMGT-functional V segments, including TRBV6-2 and TRBV6-3, so those segments were excluded. In both the original and validation cohorts, the classifier was reported to diagnose cytomegalovirus status with high specificity and sensitivity. According to a later analysis, TCR association rates differed among HLA loci, with DRB1 alleles showing the most associated TCRs and HLA-C alleles showing the fewest. At a false discovery rate of 0.05, a later analysis linked under 20,000 TCR beta sequences to specific HLA alleles. Roughly uniform sequencing depth across donors was assumed in presence/absence analyses, although this assumption may not hold.

As to this clone: This clone's antigen is unknown. Within one base of it there is no much larger clone, and no base qualities were kept.

Library preparation was by the immunoSEQ multiplex PCR assay. For the multiplex PCR, a mixture combining 60 forward primers for TCR Vbeta segments and 13 reverse primers for TCR Jbeta segments was used. Amplification of the CDR3 region of rearranged TCR beta genes was performed with a multiplex PCR assay on genomic DNA. The Illumina HiSeq System was used to sequence the amplified TCR beta libraries as 87-base-pair reads. From the authors' description of their analysis: A later analysis tallied roughly 76 million unique TCR beta chains across the roughly 610 repertoires, and some 10 million of those chains were shared by two or more donors. Raw reads were error-corrected and collapsed into unique sequences with a nearest-neighbor algorithm that merged closely related sequences to remove PCR and sequencing errors. V, D and J gene segments were assigned by aligning CDR3 sequences to IMGT reference sequences. Each retained sequence needed at least a six-nucleotide match to both a V gene segment and a J gene segment. A rearrangement was called productive if the CDR3 had no stop codons and remained in frame with V and J, and every other rearrangement was called non-productive. Following IMGT convention, CDR3 was defined as the stretch from the second conserved V-encoded cysteine up to the conserved J-encoded phenylalanine. In an earlier analysis of more than 550 of the donors, sequences lacking an unambiguous match to a single V gene segment were excluded. In an earlier analysis of 587 of the donors, V segments were called functional above 56.7% productive rearrangements and were called segregating when the between-donor standard deviation exceeded 5%. A statistical classification framework was developed to diagnose cytomegalovirus status using the catalog of TCR beta chain sequences. A later analysis assigned V and J genes by comparing TCR nucleotide sequences with IMGT/GENE-DB human TR gene sequences. A later analysis assigned CDR3 sequences and most-parsimonious VDJ recombination scenarios with the TCRdist pipeline. In a later analysis, each TCR beta chain was defined by its CDR3 amino acid sequence together with its V-gene family, and reads lacking a unique V-gene family were excluded. In a later analysis, around 600 highly shared, low-generation-probability nucleotide sequences were removed to address suspected cross-contamination and a sequencing artifact. A later analysis calculated a clonal expansion index for each public chain from normalized within-repertoire ranks of inferred template counts. A later analysis computed generation probabilities with a VDJ recombination model fitted to out-of-frame rearrangements, and checked the results against IGoR. In a later analysis, hypergeometric tests were used to score TCR-TCR, TCR-HLA and TCR-CMV co-occurrence, with a repertoire-size bias correction applied to TCR pairs. A later analysis estimated false discovery rates by permuting HLA or CMV assignments 20 times. In a later analysis, co-occurring TCRs were grouped with DBSCAN, and TCRdist sequence similarity was added when clustering was performed within HLA-allele-positive subsets. For co-occurrence clustering, repertoires with fewer than 30,000 or more than 120,000 public chains were excluded, along with several repertoires with anomalous nucleotide sharing. As stored in TCRdb, this immuneACCESS dataset retains in-frame rearrangements with V and J assigned. A fraction of the clones does not appear; measured against another copy, unresolved V genes explain less than half of the discrepancy, and the remainder lacks a known reason. The V and J calls and clone size are taken from that table; D and trimming were inferred from the DNA. Recorded for this sample are over 100,000 clones; just under 75% of them occurred a single time. The ten largest clones represent 6.5% to 8% of the sample.

The sequencing input was PBMCs. The V gene is TRBV2 and the J gene is TRBJ2-6, with TRBD2 tentatively as D gene (5 bases match). This receptor was identified in a man aged 35 to 55 in good health and CMV-seropositive. The CDR3 reads as follows: CATEGSSGANVLTF. The sequenced DNA is TGTGCCACCGAGGGTAGCTCTGGGGCCAACGTCCTGACTTTC.